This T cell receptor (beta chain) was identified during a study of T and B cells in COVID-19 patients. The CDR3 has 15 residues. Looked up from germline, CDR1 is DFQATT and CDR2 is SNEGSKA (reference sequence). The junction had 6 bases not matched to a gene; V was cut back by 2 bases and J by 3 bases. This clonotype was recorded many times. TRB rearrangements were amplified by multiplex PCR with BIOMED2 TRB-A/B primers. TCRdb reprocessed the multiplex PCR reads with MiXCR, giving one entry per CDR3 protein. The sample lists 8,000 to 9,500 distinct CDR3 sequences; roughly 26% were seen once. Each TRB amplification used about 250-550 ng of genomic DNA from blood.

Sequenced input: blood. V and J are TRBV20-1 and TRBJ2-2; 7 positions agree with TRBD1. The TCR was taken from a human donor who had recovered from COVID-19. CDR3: CSARKGGRDTGELFF. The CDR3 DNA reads TGCAGTGCTAGAAAAGGGGGCAGGGACACCGGGGAGCTGTTTTTT.